This T cell receptor (beta chain) emerged from a study of cytomegalovirus exposure and HLA in healthy donors. Trimming cost V 4 bases and J 8 bases, with 19 bases left between them. Germline CDR1 is SGHRS and CDR2 is YFSETQ. This CDR3 spans 15 amino acids. The PCR was carried out with 60 Vbeta primers and 13 Jbeta primers. Repertoires were generated with immunoSEQ multiplex PCR, while TCRdb's copy carries only in-frame clones and drops some. Here the sample spans 150,000 or so clones, 60% to 80% being singletons. The source is a male donor in good health and CMV-seronegative. What was sequenced was PBMCs. V gene TRBV5-1 combines with J gene TRBJ2-1, with D tentatively TRBD2 (6 bases). The CDR3 reads CASSRVGWTGDEQFF. The CDR3 nucleotides read TGCGCCAGCAGCCGGGTAGGGTGGACGGGAGATGAGCAGTTCTTC.